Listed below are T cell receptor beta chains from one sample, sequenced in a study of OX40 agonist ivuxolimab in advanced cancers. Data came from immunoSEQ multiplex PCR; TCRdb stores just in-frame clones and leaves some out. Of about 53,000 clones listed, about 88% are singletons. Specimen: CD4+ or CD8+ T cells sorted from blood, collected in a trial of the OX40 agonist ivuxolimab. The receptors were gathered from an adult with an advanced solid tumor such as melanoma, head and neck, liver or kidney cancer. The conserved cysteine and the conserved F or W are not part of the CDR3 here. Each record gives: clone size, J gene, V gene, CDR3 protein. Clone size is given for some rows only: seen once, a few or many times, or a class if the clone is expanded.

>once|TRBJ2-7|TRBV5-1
ASSLGGEWRYEQY
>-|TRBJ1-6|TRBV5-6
ASSKKGQGGNSPLH
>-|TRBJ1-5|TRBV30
AWSFSLNQPQH
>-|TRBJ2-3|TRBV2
ASSVRTTDTQY
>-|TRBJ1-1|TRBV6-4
ASSGSTGGTEAF
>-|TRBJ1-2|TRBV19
ASRSTGGANYGYT
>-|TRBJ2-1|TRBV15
ATSTTLQGGRYNEQF
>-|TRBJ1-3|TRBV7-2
ASSPQARGSGNTIY
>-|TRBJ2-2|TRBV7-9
ASSLDGLAIAGELF
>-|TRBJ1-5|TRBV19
ASSTNRGDQPQH
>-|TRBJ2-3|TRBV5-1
ASSSALTDTQY
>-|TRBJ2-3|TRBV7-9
ASSYLGAGGDTQY
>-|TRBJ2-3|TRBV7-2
ASSLTSGREDTQY
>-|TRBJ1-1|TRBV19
ASSKQASNTEAF
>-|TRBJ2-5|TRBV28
ASSRGTGQETQY
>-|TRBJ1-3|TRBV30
AWTPGDSGNTIY
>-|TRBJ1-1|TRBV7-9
ASSLSRLNTEAF
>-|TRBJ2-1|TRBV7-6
ASSPDPTTSLSSYNEQF
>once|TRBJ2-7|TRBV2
ASSPSPGTEDYEQY
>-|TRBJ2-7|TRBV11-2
ASSPRTGGYEQY
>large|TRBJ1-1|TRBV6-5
ASSKQGTTEAF
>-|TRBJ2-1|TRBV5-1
ASSLQTGMDNEQF
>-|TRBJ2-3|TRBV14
ASSLKIYTDTQY
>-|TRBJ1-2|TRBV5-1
ASSLSRDRPYGYT
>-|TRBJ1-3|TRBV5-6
ASSLGGPGNTIY
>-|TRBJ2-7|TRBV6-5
ASSVDRFPYEQY
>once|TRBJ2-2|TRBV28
ASRTSGRAGELF
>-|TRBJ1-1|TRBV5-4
ASRARDRGDTEAF
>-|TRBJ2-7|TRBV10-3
AINQRQGFYEQY
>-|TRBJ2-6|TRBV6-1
ASKGGGANVLT
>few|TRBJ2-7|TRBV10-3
AAGLPGLAGGAGYEQY
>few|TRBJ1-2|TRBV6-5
ASSLAGAGGYT
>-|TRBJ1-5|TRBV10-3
AMGQGANQPQH
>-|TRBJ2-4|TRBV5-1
ASSWTDRDIQY
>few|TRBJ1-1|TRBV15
ATSRDSRRDTEAF
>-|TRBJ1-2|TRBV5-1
ASSFGPDYGYT
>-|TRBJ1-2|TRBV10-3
AISDGRSEGPYGYT
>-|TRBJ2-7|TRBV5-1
ASSLAVSPDLVYEQY
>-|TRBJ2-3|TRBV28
AIGTPGTDTQY
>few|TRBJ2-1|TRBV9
ASSVEGTGSEQF
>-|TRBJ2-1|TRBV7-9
ASSLDGPQF
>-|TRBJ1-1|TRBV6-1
ASSAMNTEAF
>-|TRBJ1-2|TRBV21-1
ASSKGGEVGGYT
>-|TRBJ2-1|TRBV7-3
ASSSGGSANEQF
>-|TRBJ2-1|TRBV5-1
ASSLNRGVMGNEQF
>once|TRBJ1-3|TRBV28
ASRLQGNTIY
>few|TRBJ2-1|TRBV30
AWSRGTGYNEQF
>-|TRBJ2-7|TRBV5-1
ASSLEGRDKIDEQY
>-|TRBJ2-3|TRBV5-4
ASSLGTPTDTQY
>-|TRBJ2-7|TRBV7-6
ASSPEVQGTREQY
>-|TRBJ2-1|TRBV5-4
ASSPSSRASYNEQF
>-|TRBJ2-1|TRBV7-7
ASSSWDPSGSGNEQF
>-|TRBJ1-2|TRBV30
AWSRARGYGYT
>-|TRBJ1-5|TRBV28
ASSLGRLAYQPQH